This record concerns one T cell receptor (beta chain) sequence. The clone's antigen remains unknown. Base qualities are not recorded, but no much larger clone differs from it by a single base. TCR beta CDR3 regions were sequenced from DNA using the immunoSEQ Assay. The authors' pipeline ran thus. To compute T cell density, TCR beta template counts were normalized to usable DNA, which was estimated by amplifying housekeeping genes. Richness was estimated with the preseqR package, extrapolating to 400,000 templates for PBMC samples and 120,000 templates for tissue samples. Clonality was taken to be one minus Pielou's evenness. To identify tissue-enriched TCRs, differential abundance testing was run on productive amino-acid clonotypes with a minimum total count of 5 and an alpha of 0.1. The Jaccard Index and the Morisita Overlap Index were used to measure how much the repertoires overlapped between compartments. GLIPH grouped TCR beta CDR3s together with public tetramer-defined viral CDR3s, and a viral motif had to include at least three viral sequences and also show V-gene enrichment. The table comes from immuneACCESS by way of TCRdb, which keeps in-frame sequences with V and J called. Part of the clones is missing from these tables; in studies checked, under half for an unresolved V gene and the rest for unknown reasons. V and J calls and clone size are given by that table; D and trimming were obtained from the DNA. For this sample there are 1,500 to 2,000 clones; roughly two fifths appear just once. In total, the top ten clones hold about 9.2% of the sample.

The sample belongs to a study of T cells in localized non-small cell lung cancer (dated by TCRdb to about 2020). About the investigation overall: T cell repertoires of a few hundred early-stage NSCLC patients were analyzed, with tumors being compared against uninvolved tumor-adjacent lungs. The cohort was made up of around 220 treatment-naive NSCLC patients whose localized lung tumors had been resected. Of the NSCLC patients, about 130 were male and around 99 were female, and the mean age was about 69 years. The investigation overall reported the following: Because multi-region sequencing of the tumors was not done, intratumor heterogeneity could not be ruled out. Longer overall survival was associated with higher T cell density in blood, whereas shorter survival was associated with higher clonality in adjacent lung. A median of 57 of the top 100 tumor clones turned up in the paired uninvolved adjacent lung, and under 30 of those clones also ranked among the top 100 of that same adjacent lung. Uninvolved tumor-adjacent lung showed the highest T cell clonality, higher than tumor, which suggests more focused antigenic responses in the adjacent lung. Because of the exploratory design, TCR variables were selected using unadjusted p-values without false-discovery rate correction.

At diagnosis, tumor, uninvolved tumor-adjacent lung and peripheral blood were collected and then preserved as a mix of FFPE and fresh-frozen material. This specimen consisted of lung tumor tissue, obtained before any cancer treatment. The source of this sequence is a woman aged 35 to 69 with stage I lung adenocarcinoma.

The CDR3 protein is CASRVWDGNQPQHF. In nucleotides, the sequence is TGTGCCAGTAGGGTCTGGGATGGCAATCAGCCCCAGCATTTT. The chain uses TRBV19 and TRBJ1-5; no D segment can be confidently identified. From cysteine to phenylalanine, the CDR3 is 14 amino acids long. Only the CDR3 DNA is retained, 42 bases long and in frame from the first base. V loses 6 bases of germline sequence and J loses 2 bases, and the interval between the two ends is 11 bases. Via the germline V gene (reference sequence), CDR1 is LNHDA and CDR2 SQIVND.